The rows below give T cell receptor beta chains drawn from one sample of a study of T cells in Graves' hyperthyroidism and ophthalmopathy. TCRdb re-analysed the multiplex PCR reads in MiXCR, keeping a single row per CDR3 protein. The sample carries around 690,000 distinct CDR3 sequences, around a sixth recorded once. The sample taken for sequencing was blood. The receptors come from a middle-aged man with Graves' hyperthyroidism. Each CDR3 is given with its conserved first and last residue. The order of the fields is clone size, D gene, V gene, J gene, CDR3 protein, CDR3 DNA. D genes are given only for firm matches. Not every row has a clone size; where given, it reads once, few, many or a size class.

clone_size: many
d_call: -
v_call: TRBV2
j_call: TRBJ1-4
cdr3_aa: CASSVWGAFEKLFF
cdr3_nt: TGTGCCAGCAGTGTCTGGGGGGCTTTTGAAAAACTGTTTTTT

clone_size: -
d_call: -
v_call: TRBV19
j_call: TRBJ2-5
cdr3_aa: CASSIDPGLAGDQYF
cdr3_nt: TGTGCCAGTAGTATAGATCCTGGGCTAGCCGGAGACCAGTACTTC

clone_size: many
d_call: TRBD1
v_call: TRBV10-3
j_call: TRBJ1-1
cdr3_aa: CAINDREGTEAFF
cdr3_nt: TGTGCCATCAACGACAGGGAGGGCACTGAAGCTTTCTTT

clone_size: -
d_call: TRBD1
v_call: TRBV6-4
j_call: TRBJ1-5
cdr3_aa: CASSDEGQAGGQPQHF
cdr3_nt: TGTGCCAGCAGTGACGAGGGACAGGCTGGCGGTCAGCCCCAGCATTTT

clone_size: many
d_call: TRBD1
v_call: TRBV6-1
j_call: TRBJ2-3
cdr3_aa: CASSAGTGPPGDTQYF
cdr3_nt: TGTGCCAGCAGTGCGGGGACAGGCCCACCGGGAGATACGCAGTATTTT

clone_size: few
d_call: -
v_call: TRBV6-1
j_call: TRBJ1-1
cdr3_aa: CASSATGWTEAFF
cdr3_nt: TGTGCCAGCAGCGCCACAGGGTGGACTGAAGCTTTCTTT

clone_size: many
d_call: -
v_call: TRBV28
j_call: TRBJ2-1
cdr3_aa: CASSLRRGTELVVVFNEQFF
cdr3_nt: TGTGCCAGCAGTTTAAGGAGGGGGACAGAACTAGTAGTAGTTTTCAATGAGCAGTTCTTC

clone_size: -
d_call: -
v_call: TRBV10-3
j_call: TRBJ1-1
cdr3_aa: CAISPDPTRGEAFF
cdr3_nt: TGTGCCATCAGCCCGGATCCCACTAGGGGTGAAGCTTTCTTT

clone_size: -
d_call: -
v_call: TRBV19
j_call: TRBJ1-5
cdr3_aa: CASSIGVYSNQPQHF
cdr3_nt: TGTGCCAGTAGTATAGGCGTTTATAGCAATCAGCCCCAGCATTTT

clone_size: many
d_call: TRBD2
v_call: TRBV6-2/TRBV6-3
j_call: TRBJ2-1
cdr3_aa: CASSFLLAATYNEQFF
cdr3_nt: TGTGCCAGCAGTTTCCTACTAGCGGCTACCTACAATGAGCAGTTCTTC

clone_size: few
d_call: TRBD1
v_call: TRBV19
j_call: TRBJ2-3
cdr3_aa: CASTGGVGADTQYF
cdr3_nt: TGTGCCAGTACAGGGGGCGTAGGGGCAGATACGCAGTATTTT

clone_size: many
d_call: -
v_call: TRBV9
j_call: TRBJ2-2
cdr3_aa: CASSVTSTGELFF
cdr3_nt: TGTGCCAGCAGCGTAACTAGCACCGGGGAGCTGTTTTTT

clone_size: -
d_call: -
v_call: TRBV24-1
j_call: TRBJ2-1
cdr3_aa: CATSDSSGSNERFF
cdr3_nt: TGTGCCACCAGTGACTCCTCCGGGTCCAATGAGCGGTTCTTC